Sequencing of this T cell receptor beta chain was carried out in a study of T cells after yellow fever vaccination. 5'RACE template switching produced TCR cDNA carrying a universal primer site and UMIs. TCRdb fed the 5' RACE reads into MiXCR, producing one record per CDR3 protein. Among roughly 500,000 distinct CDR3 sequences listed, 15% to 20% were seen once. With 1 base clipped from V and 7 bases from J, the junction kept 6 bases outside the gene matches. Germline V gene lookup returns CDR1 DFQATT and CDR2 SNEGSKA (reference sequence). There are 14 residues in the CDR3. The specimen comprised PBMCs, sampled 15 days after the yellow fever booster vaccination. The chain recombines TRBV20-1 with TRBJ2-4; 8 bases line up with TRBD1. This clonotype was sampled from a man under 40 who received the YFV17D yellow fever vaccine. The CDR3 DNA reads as TGCAGTGCTAGAGTTCCTGGACAGGGTAACATTCAGTACTTC. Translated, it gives CSARVPGQGNIQYF.